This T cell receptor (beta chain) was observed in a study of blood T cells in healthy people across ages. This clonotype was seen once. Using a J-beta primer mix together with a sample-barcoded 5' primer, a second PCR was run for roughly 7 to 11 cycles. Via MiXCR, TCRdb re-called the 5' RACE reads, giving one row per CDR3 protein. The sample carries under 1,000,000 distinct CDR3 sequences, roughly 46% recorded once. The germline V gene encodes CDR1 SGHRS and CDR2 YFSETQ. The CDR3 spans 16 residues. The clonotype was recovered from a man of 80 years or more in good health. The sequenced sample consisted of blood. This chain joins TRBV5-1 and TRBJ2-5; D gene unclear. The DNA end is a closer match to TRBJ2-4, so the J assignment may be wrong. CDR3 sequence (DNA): TGCGCCAGCAGCTTGGCACAGCCGGCGGTCAAAAACATTCAGTACTTC. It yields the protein CASSLAQPAVKNIQYF.